This TCR beta chain was obtained from a study of identical twins (TCRdb year 2016). About the investigation overall: To test whether fetal clonotypes persist, the study used deep sequencing on TCR alpha and beta repertoires from monozygotic twins, unrelated adults of various ages, and cord blood. To rule out contamination, the twin experiments were replicated at different times with different library preparation protocols.

V and J are trimmed by 6 bases and 6 bases, and the gene matches miss 6 bases of the junction. CDR1 and CDR2 (DFQATT, SNEGSKA) derive from the germline V gene (reference sequence). From cysteine to phenylalanine, the CDR3 is 13 amino acids long. The only DNA kept is the CDR3, 39 bases in frame from the first base. Points the paper makes about the study in general: Fewer insertions were carried by abundant cord blood beta clonotypes, a similar but weaker trend appeared in young adult naive repertoires, and no such trend appeared in memory repertoires. Out-of-frame TCR alpha sharing in monozygotic twins was systematically underestimated by recombination models, whereas sharing between unrelated individuals was in agreement with the recombination models. Zero-insertion analyses could be partly confounded by invariant T cells such as MAIT and iNKT, although diverse VJ usage argued against such confounding for most clonotypes. Out-of-frame TCR alpha sequences shared between twins showed an excess of low generation-probability sequences compared with coincidental sharing between unrelated individuals. Because the same donors could not be followed over many years, conclusions were based on cross-sectional statistical analysis. Excess twin sharing in beta out-of-frame sequences was weaker because fewer shared sequences lowered the signal-to-noise ratio.

Library preparation used 5' RACE. The sequencer listed for this sample is Illumina HiSeq 2000. A universal primer binding site was added through template switching, and the final cDNA carried a unique molecular identifier so that TCR cDNA molecules could be counted accurately. Specific primers in the conserved constant-segment region were used to synthesize first-strand cDNA for the TCR alpha and beta chains. To control for contamination, each cDNA library was double barcoded with a SMART-Mk sample barcode plus Illumina barcodes. Two successive PCR steps introduced TruSeq adapter sequences along with Illumina sample barcodes. The Illumina HiSeq platform was used with custom primers to sequence TCR alpha and beta cDNA libraries. From the authors' description of their analysis: Unique molecular identifiers were extracted from raw reads with MiGEC, and CDR3 positions were determined with MiXCR. Recombination models were inferred per individual with the repgenHMM and IGoR tools using an EM algorithm. The tcR package in R was used for shared clonotype analysis, with sharing normalized by the product of cloneset sizes. Out-of-frame nonproductive sequences were analyzed to study raw recombination free of thymic and clonal selection effects. TCRdb reran the public reads through fastp at Q25 and MiXCR, keeping productive beta chains. Every distinct CDR3 protein forms one entry, paired with its most common genes and DNA. TCRdb, not the authors, supplied the V and J calls. For this sample the table gives 750,000 to 950,000 distinct CDR3 sequences, of which 10% to 15% were detected only once. Around 1.6% of the sample comes from the top ten.

Every donor in the study was a healthy Caucasian. Three pairs of female monozygotic twins, all aged about 18 to 30 years, made up the twin cohort. Peripheral blood mononuclear cells were used as the source from which RNA for TCR libraries was isolated. Of note for this clonotype: Which antigen it targets is not known. No base quality values were provided; no much bigger clone lies one nucleotide off.

These data also formed part of another study, on yellow fever vaccine responses in identical twins. The other study reports the following: The T cell response to vaccination in identical twins was reported by the authors to appear partly convergent and partly personalized. In identical twins, the study followed T cell clones that responded to the vaccine with precision.

Recombination joined TRBV20-1 with TRBJ2-1; 9 bases in between match TRBD2. The sequencing input was PBMCs. This receptor was identified in a woman between 18 and 29 years old in good health. The sequence in DNA is TGCAGTGCCCACTCGACTAGCGGCAATGAGCAGTTCTTC. Its protein is CSAHSTSGNEQFF.